This is a list of T cell receptor beta chains from one sample in a study of T cells in Graves' hyperthyroidism and ophthalmopathy. One entry per CDR3 protein results from TCRdb running MiXCR on the multiplex PCR reads. The sample consists of 550,000 to 800,000 distinct CDR3 sequences, around 17% of them appearing once. Sequencing was carried out using blood. These receptors originate from a man aged 18 to 30 with Graves' hyperthyroidism. The CDR3 runs from the conserved cysteine through the conserved F or W. A D gene is named only where the DNA matches it firmly. Rows give clone size only sometimes, using once, few, many, or a class for an expanded clone.

>-|TRBV5-1|-|TRBJ1-2
CASSLTAGRDGYTF
TGCGCCAGCAGCTTGACGGCAGGGCGGGATGGCTACACCTTC
>TRBD2|TRBV4-1|-|TRBJ2-5
CASSQDPPSGQETQYF
TGCGCCAGCAGCCAAGATCCGCCTAGCGGTCAAGAGACCCAGTACTTC
>TRBD2|TRBV20-1|few|TRBJ2-7
CSVLAGSTYEQYF
TGCAGTGTCCTAGCGGGGTCTACCTACGAGCAGTACTTC
>TRBD2|TRBV12-3/TRBV12-4|-|TRBJ2-1
CASNLAGGGYNEQFF
TGTGCCAGCAACCTAGCGGGAGGGGGCTACAATGAGCAGTTCTTC
>-|TRBV10-3|few|TRBJ1-2
CAISDKKQGIRGYTF
TGTGCCATCAGTGACAAGAAACAGGGAATCCGCGGCTACACCTTC
>-|TRBV20-1|few|TRBJ2-7
CSANPNAGSYEQYF
TGCAGTGCTAACCCAAACGCAGGCTCCTACGAGCAGTACTTC
>-|TRBV6-1|few|TRBJ2-7
CASSRGTAMPYEQYF
TGTGCCAGCAGTCGCGGGACAGCTATGCCCTACGAGCAGTACTTC
>-|TRBV7-2|few|TRBJ2-3
CASSLAPGRGTDTQYF
TGTGCCAGCAGCTTAGCGCCCGGGAGAGGGACAGATACGCAGTATTTT
>-|TRBV19|many|TRBJ2-1
CASSIAGQTYNEQFF
TGTGCCAGTAGTATCGCGGGACAGACCTACAATGAGCAGTTCTTC
>-|TRBV4-2|-|TRBJ2-5
CASSHEDMREEAQYF
TGTGCCAGCAGCCACGAAGATATGAGAGAAGAGGCCCAGTACTTC
>-|TRBV10-3|many|TRBJ2-7
CAISEPGLAAYEQYF
TGTGCCATCAGTGAGCCTGGACTGGCAGCCTACGAGCAGTACTTC
>-|TRBV5-1|few|TRBJ1-6
CASSHETGNYNSPLHF
TGCGCCAGCAGCCACGAAACAGGGAATTATAATTCACCCCTCCACTTT
>-|TRBV20-1|few|TRBJ2-7
CSAILGPRGYEQYF
TGCAGTGCTATTCTAGGGCCCCGCGGCTACGAGCAGTACTTC
>-|TRBV24-1|few|TRBJ1-2
CATQDSYGYTF
TGTGCCACCCAAGACAGCTATGGCTACACCTTC
>TRBD1|TRBV11-2|-|TRBJ1-4
CASSRRSPGQGNEKLFF
TGTGCCAGCAGCAGGAGAAGCCCGGGACAGGGGAATGAAAAACTGTTTTTT
>TRBD2|TRBV10-3|-|TRBJ2-1
CAISESLAGGRGEQFF
TGTGCCATCAGTGAGTCGCTAGCGGGAGGGAGGGGTGAGCAGTTCTTC
>-|TRBV19|few|TRBJ1-1
CASSIAGWTEAFF
TGTGCCAGTAGTATAGCCGGGTGGACTGAAGCTTTCTTT
>TRBD2|TRBV28|many|TRBJ2-3
CASSFTSGNSDTQYF
TGTGCCAGCAGTTTTACTAGCGGGAATTCAGATACGCAGTATTTT
>-|TRBV20-1|few|TRBJ2-1
CSALGTYEQFF
TGCAGTGCCCTGGGGACCTATGAGCAGTTCTTC
>TRBD2|TRBV27|few|TRBJ2-2
CASSFLTGGTGELFF
TGTGCCAGCAGTTTCCTCACGGGGGGTACCGGGGAGCTGTTTTTT
>-|TRBV30|many|TRBJ1-1
CAWSPREGGGYTEAFF
TGTGCCTGGAGTCCTAGGGAGGGTGGAGGGTACACTGAAGCTTTCTTT
>-|TRBV28|-|TRBJ2-2
CASTQGGLTGELFF
TGTGCCAGTACCCAAGGGGGGCTGACCGGGGAGCTGTTTTTT
>-|TRBV29-1|-|TRBJ1-1
CSVEDSGGGMNTEAFF
TGCAGCGTTGAAGATTCGGGGGGCGGGATGAACACTGAAGCTTTCTTT
>-|TRBV2|many|TRBJ2-1
CASTESGNEQFF
TGTGCCAGCACAGAATCCGGCAATGAGCAGTTCTTC
>TRBD1|TRBV28|many|TRBJ2-7
CASSLWPGQGPLSYEQYF
TGTGCCAGCAGTTTATGGCCGGGACAGGGCCCACTCTCCTACGAGCAGTACTTC
>-|TRBV11-3|many|TRBJ2-1
CASSPQLDSEQFF
TGTGCCAGCAGCCCACAACTAGACTCCGAGCAGTTCTTC